This record concerns one TCR beta chain sequence. This specimen belongs to a study of CD8 T cells in Susac syndrome. In blood CD8+ and CD4+ T cells, TCR beta underwent sequencing. TEMRA cells were FACS-enriched, unlike CD8+ and CD4+ T cells, which were negatively isolated. The germline gives CDR1 SGHRS, CDR2 YFSETQ. Trimming at V came to 1 base and at J to 3 bases, leaving 8 bases not matched to a gene. The CDR3 length is 17 residues. Random-hexamer reverse transcription was applied to about 0.5 to 1 ug RNA. immunoSEQ multiplex PCR amplified TCR beta CDR3 across 54 Vbeta, 13 Jbeta. TCRdb ran MiXCR on the immunoSEQ multiplex PCR reads and lists one entry per CDR3 protein. The data show some 120,000 distinct CDR3 sequences, about 95% seen once.

The chain links TRBV5-1 to TRBJ2-2; the match to TRBD2 covers 8 bases. The receptor was derived from a human donor in good health. The material sequenced was CD4+ T cells from PBMCs. The CDR3 region is CASSLYGGRMDTGELFF. The DNA of the CDR3 is TGCGCCAGCAGCTTGTACGGCGGGAGGATGGACACCGGGGAGCTGTTTTTT.